The 4 T cell receptor beta chains below come from one sample, sequenced in a study of ipilimumab plus nivolumab after autologous stem cell transplantation. Only in-frame clones appear in the TCRdb table, and some are missing; sequencing was by immunoSEQ multiplex PCR. The profile shows about 17,000 clones, roughly 80% of them singletons. The source was PBMCs, collected in a trial of ipilimumab plus nivolumab as post-transplant consolidation. The receptors here all came from a male donor with diffuse large B-cell lymphoma.

The chain carries TRBV9 and TRBJ2-1, with a tentative D call TRBD2 (6 bases). CDR3 length: 17 residues. Per the germline V gene, CDR1 is SGDLS and CDR2 is YYNGEE. V was clipped by 0 bases and J by 8 bases, with 21 bases between them. The CDR3 coding sequence is TGTGCCAGCAGCGTAGCGATAGGGCGGGATGGGTACGATGAGCAGTTCTTC. Translated, it gives CASSVAIGRDGYDEQFF.

The chain uses TRBV29-1 and TRBJ2-1, with 7 bases aligning to TRBD1. The V and J ends lost 4 bases and 11 bases, in that order; junction bases with no gene match: 20. In germline, CDR1 is SQVTM, CDR2 ANQGSEA. The CDR3 contains 16 residues. As DNA, the CDR3 is TGCAGCGTTGTTCACCCGGGACAGCTAGTCGGAGGCCAGCAGTTCTTC. Translation: CSVVHPGQLVGGQQFF.

The V call is TRBV27, the J call TRBJ1-1, with 8 nucleotides matching TRBD1. Germline loops: CDR1 MNHEY, CDR2 SMNVEV (reference sequence). Unmatched junction bases numbered 9, after V lost 8 bases and J lost 4 bases. The CDR3 spans 14 residues. The CDR3 bases are TGTGCCAGCGGATCCGGACAGGGAGCCACTGAAGCTTTCTTT. It translates to CASGSGQGATEAFF.

The V gene is TRBV6-1, the J gene TRBJ1-2; TRBD1 might be the D (6 bases). Trimming removed 7 bases from V and 3 bases from J, with 18 bases in between. This CDR3 is 15 amino acids long. Germline V gene lookup returns CDR1 MNHNS and CDR2 SASEGT. The CDR3 DNA reads TGTGCCAGCACCTGGGGGGGCAGGGGCTACTATGGCTACACCTTC. Translating gives CASTWGGRGYYGYTF.